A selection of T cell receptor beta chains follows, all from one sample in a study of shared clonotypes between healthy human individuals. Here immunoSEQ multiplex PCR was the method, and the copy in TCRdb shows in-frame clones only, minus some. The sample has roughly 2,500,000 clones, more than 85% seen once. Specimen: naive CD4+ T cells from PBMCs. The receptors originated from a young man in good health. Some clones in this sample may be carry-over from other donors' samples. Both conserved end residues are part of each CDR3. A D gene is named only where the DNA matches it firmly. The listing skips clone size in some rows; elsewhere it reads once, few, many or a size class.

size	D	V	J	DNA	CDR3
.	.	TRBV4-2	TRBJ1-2	TGTGCCAGCAGCCAAGCGAGCGAAGATCTAATCTATGGCTACACCTTC	CASSQASEDLIYGYTF
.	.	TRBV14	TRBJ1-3	TGTGCCAGCAGCCGAGGGATCCTCTCTGGAAACACCATATATTTT	CASSRGILSGNTIYF
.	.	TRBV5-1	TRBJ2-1	TGCGCCAGCAGCTTGGATTGGCGGGCCTCCTACAATGAGCAGTTCTTC	CASSLDWRASYNEQFF
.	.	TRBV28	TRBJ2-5	TGTGCCAGCAGTTTAAACAGGCGGACCCAGTACTTC	CASSLNRRTQYF
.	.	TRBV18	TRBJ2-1	TGTGCCAGCTCACCAACCCTACGACCCTACAATGAGCAGTTCTTC	CASSPTLRPYNEQFF
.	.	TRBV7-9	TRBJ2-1	TGTGCCAGCAGCTTAGAAGGGGGGAGCAGCGAAAGCTCCTACAATGAGCAGTTCTTC	CASSLEGGSSESSYNEQFF
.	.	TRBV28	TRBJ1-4	TGTGCCAGCAGTCCACCGGGACACCCTGGAAAACTGTTTTTT	CASSPPGHPGKLFF
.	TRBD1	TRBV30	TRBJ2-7	TGTGCCTGGTGCATCGCGGGACAGGGGAACTCCTACGAGCAGTACTTC	CAWCIAGQGNSYEQYF
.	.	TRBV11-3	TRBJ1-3	TGTGCCAGCAGCTTATTAACGGGGGGCACCATATATTTT	CASSLLTGGTIYF
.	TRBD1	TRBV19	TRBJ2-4	TGTGCCAGTAGTATTTGGGGACAGGCGGCCAAAAACATTCAGTACTTC	CASSIWGQAAKNIQYF
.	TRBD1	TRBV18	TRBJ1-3	TGTGCCAGCTCACCCCTTGACAGGGCCTCTGGAAACACCATATATTTT	CASSPLDRASGNTIYF
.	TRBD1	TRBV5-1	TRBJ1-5	TGCGCCAGCAGCCAGACAGGGGGCAATTTCAGCAATCAGCCCCAGCATTTT	CASSQTGGNFSNQPQHF
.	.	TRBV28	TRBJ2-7	TGTGCCAGCTCTAATGATATCGAGCAGTACTTC	CASSNDIEQYF
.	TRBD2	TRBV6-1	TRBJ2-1	TGTGCCAGCAGTGGGGCCAGCGGGAGCTACAATGAGCAGTTCTTC	CASSGASGSYNEQFF
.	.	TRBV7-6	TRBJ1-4	TGTGCCAGCAGCTTAGGGCCGATTGAAAAACTGTTTTTT	CASSLGPIEKLFF
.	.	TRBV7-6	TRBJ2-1	TGTGCCAGCAGCCCTCTGACGGGAGTGTACAATGAGCAGTTCTTC	CASSPLTGVYNEQFF
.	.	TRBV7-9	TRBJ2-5	TGTGCCAGCAGCTGGAGAGAGACCCAGTACTTC	CASSWRETQYF
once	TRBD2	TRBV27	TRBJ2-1	TGTGCCAGCAACAAAAACCGGGAGGTATTAAATGAGCAGTTCTTC	CASNKNREVLNEQFF
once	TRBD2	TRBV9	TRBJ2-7	TGTGCCAGCACCCCGACTAGCGGGAGCTACGAGCAGTACTTC	CASTPTSGSYEQYF
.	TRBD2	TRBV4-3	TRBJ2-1	TGCGCCAGCAGCCAAGTACTAGCGGGAGCTAGGGAGCAGTTCTTC	CASSQVLAGAREQFF